The 6 T cell receptor beta chains reported below all come from one sample, sequenced in a study of PD-L1 blockade in urothelial cancer. The assay was immunoSEQ multiplex PCR, and TCRdb's table has in-frame clones only and misses some. The sample holds some 60,000 clones, around 84% seen once. The specimen was PBMCs, collected around atezolizumab (anti-PD-L1) treatment. These receptors all stem from a man in his fifties with urothelial cancer.

The chain combines TRBV9 with TRBJ1-1; D is possibly TRBD1 (5 bases). The V gene lost 0 bases and the J gene lost 7 bases, with 13 bases spanning the gap. The CDR3 is 14 residues long. CDR1 and CDR2 from the germline V gene are SGDLS and YYNGEE. CDR3 sequence reads: CASSVADRRGEAFF. CDR3 coding DNA: TGTGCCAGCAGCGTAGCGGACCGGAGGGGTGAAGCTTTCTTT.

The chain has TRBV7-8 and TRBJ1-1; D might be TRBD1 (6 bases). The CDR3 totals 15 residues. V was pared by 1 base and J by 2 bases, with 11 bases between. Germline V gives CDR1 SGHVS, CDR2 FQNEAQ. CDR3: CASSLVGQLNTEAFF. The CDR3, as DNA: TGTGCCAGCAGCTTAGTCGGACAGCTAAACACTGAAGCTTTCTTT. The variable domain in full, with the rest retrieved from reference TRBV7-8 and TRBJ1-1, is GAGVSQSPRYKVAKRGQDVALRCDPISGHVSLFWYQQALGQGPEFLTYFQNEAQLDKSGLPSDRFFAERPEGSVSTLKIQRTQQEDSAVYLCASSLVGQLNTEAFFGQGTRLTVV.

The chain links TRBV27 to TRBJ2-7, with 12 bases identical to TRBD1. Germline CDR1 and CDR2: MNHEY and SMNVEV (reference sequence). The V gene end was trimmed by 0 bases and the J gene end by 7 bases; junction bases not matched to a gene: 13. CDR3 length: 18 residues. CDR3 in amino acids: CASSLSGRGGQGAKEQYF. Here the CDR3 DNA reads TGTGCCAGCAGTTTATCGGGGCGGGGGGGACAGGGGGCGAAAGAGCAGTACTTC.

The chain carries TRBV7-2 and TRBJ2-5, with a possible D match to TRBD2 (6 bases). This CDR3 has 14 residues. V lost 1 base to trimming and J lost 2 bases, with 8 bases between them. Germline V gene lookup returns CDR1 SGHTA and CDR2 FQGNSA. This CDR3 reads CASSLGLAQETQYF. The CDR3 DNA reads as TGTGCCAGCAGCTTAGGCCTAGCGCAAGAGACCCAGTACTTC.

The chain uses TRBV7-3 and TRBJ1-1; D possibly corresponds to TRBD1 (5 bases). CDR1 and CDR2 (germline): SGHTA, FQGTGA. Trimming removed 5 bases at V and 0 bases at J, with 13 bases between. This CDR3 region has 15 residues. This CDR3 is CASSPTRELNTEAFF. The CDR3, as DNA: TGTGCCAGCAGCCCCACCAGGGAATTGAACACTGAAGCTTTCTTT.

The chain uses TRBV19 and TRBJ2-7, with D tentatively TRBD2 (6 bases). CDR1 is LNHDA and CDR2 is SQIVND in the germline V gene (reference sequence). V shed 6 bases and J shed 5 bases, with 20 bases lying between them. CDR3 length: 15 residues. CDR3 DNA: TGTGCCAGTAGCATCACCGGGACTGAGGGGCACGAGCAGTACTTC. It specifies CASSITGTEGHEQYF.